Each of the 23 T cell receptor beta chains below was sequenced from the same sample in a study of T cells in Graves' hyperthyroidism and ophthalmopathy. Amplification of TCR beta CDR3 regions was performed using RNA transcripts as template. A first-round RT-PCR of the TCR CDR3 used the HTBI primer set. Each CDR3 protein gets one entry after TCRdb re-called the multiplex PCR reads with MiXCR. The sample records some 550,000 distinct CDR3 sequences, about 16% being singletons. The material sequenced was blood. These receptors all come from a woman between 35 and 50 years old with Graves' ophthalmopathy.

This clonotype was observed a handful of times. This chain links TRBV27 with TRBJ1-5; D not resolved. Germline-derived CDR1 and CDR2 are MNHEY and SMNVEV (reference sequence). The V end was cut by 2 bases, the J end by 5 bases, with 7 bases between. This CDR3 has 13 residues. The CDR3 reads CASSLTEYQPQHF. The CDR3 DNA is TGTGCCAGCAGTTTAACAGAATATCAGCCCCAGCATTTT.

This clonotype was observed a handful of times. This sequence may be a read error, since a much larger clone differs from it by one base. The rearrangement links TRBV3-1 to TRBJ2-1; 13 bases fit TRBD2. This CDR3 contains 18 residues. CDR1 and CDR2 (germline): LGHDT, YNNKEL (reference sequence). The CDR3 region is CAGSRGLAGDLRRDEQFF. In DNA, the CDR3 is TGTGCCGGCAGCCGCGGACTAGCGGGAGACTTAAGGCGCGATGAGCAGTTCTTC.

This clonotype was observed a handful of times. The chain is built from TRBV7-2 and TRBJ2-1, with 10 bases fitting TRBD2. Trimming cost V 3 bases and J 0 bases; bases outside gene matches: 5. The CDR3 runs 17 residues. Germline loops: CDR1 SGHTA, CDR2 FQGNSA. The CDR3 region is CASSFTSGASSYNEQFF. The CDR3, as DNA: TGTGCCAGCAGCTTCACTAGCGGGGCGAGCTCCTACAATGAGCAGTTCTTC.

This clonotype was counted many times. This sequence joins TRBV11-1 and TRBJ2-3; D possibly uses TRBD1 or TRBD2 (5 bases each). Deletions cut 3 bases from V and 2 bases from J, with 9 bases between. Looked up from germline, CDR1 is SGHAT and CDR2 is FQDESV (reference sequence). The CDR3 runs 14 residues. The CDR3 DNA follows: TGTGCCAGCAGCTTCACCGGGACCACAGATACGCAGTATTTT. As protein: CASSFTGTTDTQYF.

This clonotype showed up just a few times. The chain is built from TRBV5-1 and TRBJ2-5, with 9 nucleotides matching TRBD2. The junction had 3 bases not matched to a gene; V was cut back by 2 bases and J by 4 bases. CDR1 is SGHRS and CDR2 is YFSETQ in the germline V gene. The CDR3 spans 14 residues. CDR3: CASSFLAGSETQYF. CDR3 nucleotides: TGCGCCAGCAGCTTTCTAGCGGGGTCAGAGACCCAGTACTTC.

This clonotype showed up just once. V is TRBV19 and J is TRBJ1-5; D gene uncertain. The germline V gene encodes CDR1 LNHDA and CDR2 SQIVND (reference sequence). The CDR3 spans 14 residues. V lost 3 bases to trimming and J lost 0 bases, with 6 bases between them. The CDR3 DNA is TGTGCCAGTAGTATGAACCCTAGCAATCAGCCCCAGCATTTT. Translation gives CASSMNPSNQPQHF.

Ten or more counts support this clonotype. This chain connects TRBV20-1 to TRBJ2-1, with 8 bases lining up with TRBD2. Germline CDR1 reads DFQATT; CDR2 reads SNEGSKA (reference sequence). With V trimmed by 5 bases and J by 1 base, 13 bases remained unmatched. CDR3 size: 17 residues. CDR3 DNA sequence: TGCAGTGCTCGACGGGGGGCTAGCGGGTTATCCTACAATGAGCAGTTCTTC. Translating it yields CSARRGASGLSYNEQFF.

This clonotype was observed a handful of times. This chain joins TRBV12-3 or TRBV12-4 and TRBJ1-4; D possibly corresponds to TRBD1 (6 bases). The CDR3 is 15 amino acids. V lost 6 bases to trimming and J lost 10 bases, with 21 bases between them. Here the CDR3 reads CASSLNRAGVRKLFF. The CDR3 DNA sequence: TGTGCCAGCAGCCTGAATAGAGCAGGGGTTCGAAAACTGTTTTTT.

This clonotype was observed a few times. The CDR3 DNA follows: TGTGCCAGCAGCCCCAGGGATATGACCGGGGAGCTGTTTTTT. It specifies CASSPRDMTGELFF. The V gene is TRBV3-1, the J gene TRBJ2-2; possible D gene TRBD1, 5 bases. The CDR3 is made up of 14 amino acids. With 4 bases removed from V and 5 bases from J, the gap between germline ends came to 11 bases. Germline V gene lookup returns CDR1 LGHDT and CDR2 YNNKEL (reference sequence).

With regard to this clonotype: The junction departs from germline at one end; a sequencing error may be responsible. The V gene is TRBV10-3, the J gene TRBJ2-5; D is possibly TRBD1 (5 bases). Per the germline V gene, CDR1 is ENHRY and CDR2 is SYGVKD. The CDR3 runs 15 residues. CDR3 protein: CAISGGPEGQGTQYF. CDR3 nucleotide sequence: TGTGCCATCAGTGGGGGCCCCGAAGGCCAAGGGACCCAGTACTTC.

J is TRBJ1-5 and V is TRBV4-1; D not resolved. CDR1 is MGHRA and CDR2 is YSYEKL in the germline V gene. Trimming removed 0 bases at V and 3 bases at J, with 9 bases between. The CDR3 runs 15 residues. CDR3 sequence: CASSQEGGFNQPQHF. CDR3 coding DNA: TGCGCCAGCAGCCAAGAAGGAGGATTCAATCAGCCCCAGCATTTT.

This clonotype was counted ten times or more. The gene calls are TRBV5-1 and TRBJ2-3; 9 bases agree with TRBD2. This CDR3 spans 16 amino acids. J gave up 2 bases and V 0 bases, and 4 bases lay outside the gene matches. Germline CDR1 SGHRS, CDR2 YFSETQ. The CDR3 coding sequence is TGCGCCAGCAGCTTGGGTGCGGGGGGGCTCACAGATACGCAGTATTTT. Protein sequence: CASSLGAGGLTDTQYF. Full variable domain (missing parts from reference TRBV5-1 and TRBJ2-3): KAGVTQTPRYLIKTRGQQVTLSCSPISGHRSVSWYQQTPGQGLQFLFEYFSETQRNKGNFPGRFSGRQFSNSRSEMNVSTLELGDSALYLCASSLGAGGLTDTQYFGPGTRLTVL.

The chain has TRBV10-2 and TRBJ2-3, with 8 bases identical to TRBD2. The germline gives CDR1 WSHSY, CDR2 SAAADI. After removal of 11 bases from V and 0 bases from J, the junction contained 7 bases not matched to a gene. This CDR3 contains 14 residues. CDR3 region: CAGYSGASTDTQYF. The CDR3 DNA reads TGCGCCGGATATAGCGGGGCCAGCACAGATACGCAGTATTTT.

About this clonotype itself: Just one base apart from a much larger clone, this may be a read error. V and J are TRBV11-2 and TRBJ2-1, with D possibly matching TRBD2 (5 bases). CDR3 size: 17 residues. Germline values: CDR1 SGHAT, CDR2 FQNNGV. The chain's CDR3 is CVSSLSQRSSSYNEQFF. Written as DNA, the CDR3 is TGTGTCAGCAGCTTATCCCAGCGGAGCAGCTCCTACAATGAGCAGTTCTTC.

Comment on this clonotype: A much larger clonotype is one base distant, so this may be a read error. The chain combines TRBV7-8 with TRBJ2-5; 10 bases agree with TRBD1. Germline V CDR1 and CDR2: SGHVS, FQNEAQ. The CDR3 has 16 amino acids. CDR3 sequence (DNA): TGTACCAGCAGCTGGAGGACAGGGGGATCTGAGGAGACCCAGTACTTC. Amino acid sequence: CTSSWRTGGSEETQYF.

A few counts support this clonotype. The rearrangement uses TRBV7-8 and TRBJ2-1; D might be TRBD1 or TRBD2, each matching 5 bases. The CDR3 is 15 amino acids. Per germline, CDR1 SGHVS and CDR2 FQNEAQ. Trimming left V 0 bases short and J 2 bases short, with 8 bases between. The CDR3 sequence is CASSLAGDPYNEQFF. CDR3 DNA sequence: TGTGCCAGCAGCTTAGCGGGGGATCCCTACAATGAGCAGTTCTTC.

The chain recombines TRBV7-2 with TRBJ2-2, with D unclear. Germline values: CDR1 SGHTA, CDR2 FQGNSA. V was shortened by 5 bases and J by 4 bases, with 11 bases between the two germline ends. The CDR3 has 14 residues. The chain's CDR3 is CASSLGWGTGELFF. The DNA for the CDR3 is TGTGCCAGCAGCCTGGGGTGGGGCACCGGGGAGCTGTTTTTT.

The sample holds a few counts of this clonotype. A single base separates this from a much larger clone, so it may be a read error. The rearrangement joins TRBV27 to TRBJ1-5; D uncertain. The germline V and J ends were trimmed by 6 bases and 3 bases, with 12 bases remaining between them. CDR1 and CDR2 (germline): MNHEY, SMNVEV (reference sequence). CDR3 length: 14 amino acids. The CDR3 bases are TGTGCCAGCAGGGACCTTCGCTTCAATCAGCCCCAGCATTTT. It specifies CASRDLRFNQPQHF.

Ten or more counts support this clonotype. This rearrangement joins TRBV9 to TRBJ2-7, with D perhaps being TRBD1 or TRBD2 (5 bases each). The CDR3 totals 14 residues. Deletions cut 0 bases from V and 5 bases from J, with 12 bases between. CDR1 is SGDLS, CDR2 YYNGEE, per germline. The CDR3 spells CASSVASEGNEQYF. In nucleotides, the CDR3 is TGTGCCAGCAGCGTAGCCTCAGAGGGGAACGAGCAGTACTTC. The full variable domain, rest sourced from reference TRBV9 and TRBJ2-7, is DSGVTQTPKHLITATGQRVTLRCSPRSGDLSVYWYQQSLDQGLQFLIQYYNGEERAKGNILERFSAQQFPDLHSELNLSSLELGDSALYFCASSVASEGNEQYFGPGTRLTVT.

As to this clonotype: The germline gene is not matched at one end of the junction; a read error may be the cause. The CDR3 region has the DNA TGTGCCAGCAGTCCCCGGGACTCTGGAAACACCACATATTTT. Protein: CASSPRDSGNTTYF. The genes are TRBV6-2 or TRBV6-3 and TRBJ1-3, with a tentative D call TRBD1 (5 bases). The CDR3 contains 14 residues. Germline V gives CDR1 MNHEY, CDR2 SVGEGT.

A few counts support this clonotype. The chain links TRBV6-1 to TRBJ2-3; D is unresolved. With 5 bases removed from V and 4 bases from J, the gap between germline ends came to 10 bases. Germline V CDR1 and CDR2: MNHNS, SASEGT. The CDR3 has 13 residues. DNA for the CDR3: TGTGCCAGCAGTTCCCCTTTTTCAGATACGCAGTATTTT. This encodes CASSSPFSDTQYF.

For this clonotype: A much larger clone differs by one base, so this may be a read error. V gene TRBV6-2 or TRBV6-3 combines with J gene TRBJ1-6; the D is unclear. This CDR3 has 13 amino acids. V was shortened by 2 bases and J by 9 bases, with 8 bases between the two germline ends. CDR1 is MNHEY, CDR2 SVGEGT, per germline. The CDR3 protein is CASSYGGGSPLHF. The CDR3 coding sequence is TGTGCCAGCAGTTACGGAGGCGGTTCACCCCTCCACTTT.

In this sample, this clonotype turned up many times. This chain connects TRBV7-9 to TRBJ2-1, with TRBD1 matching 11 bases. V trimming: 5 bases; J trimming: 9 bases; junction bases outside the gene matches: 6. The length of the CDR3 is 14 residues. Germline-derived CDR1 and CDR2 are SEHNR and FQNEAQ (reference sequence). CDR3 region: CASSPQGQGGEQFF. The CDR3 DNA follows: TGTGCCAGCAGCCCACAGGGACAGGGGGGTGAGCAGTTCTTC.